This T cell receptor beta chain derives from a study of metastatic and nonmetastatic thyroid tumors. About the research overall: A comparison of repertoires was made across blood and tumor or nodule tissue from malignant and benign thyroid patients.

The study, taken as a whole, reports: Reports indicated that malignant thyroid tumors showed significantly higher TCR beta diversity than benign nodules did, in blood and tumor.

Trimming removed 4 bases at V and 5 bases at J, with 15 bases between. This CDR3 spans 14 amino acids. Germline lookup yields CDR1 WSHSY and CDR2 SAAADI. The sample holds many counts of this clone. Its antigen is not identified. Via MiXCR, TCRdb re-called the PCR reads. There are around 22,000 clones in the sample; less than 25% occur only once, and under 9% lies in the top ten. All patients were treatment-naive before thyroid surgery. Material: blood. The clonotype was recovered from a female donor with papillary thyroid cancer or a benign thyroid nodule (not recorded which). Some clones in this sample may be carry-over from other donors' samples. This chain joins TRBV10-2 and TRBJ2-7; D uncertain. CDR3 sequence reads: CASSGLLRAHEQYF. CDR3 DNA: TGCGCCAGCAGTGGCCTGCTGCGAGCCCACGAGCAGTACTTC.